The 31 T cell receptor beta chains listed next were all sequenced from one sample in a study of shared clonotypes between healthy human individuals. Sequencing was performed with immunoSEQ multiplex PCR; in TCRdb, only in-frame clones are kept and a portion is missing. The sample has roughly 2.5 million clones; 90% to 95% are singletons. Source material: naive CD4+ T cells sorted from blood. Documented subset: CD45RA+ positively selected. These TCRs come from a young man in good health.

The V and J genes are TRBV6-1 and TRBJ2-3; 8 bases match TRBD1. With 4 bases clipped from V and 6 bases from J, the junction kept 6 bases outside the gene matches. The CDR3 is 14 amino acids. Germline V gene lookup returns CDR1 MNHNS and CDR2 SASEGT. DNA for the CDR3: TGTGCCAGCAGTGGGACAGGGAGGCCGGATACGCAGTATTTT. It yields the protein CASSGTGRPDTQYF.

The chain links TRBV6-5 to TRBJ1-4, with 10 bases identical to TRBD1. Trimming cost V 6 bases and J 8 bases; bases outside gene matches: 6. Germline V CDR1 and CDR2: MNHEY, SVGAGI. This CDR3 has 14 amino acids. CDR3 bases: TGTGCCAGCAGGCGACAGGGGGCGTCGGAAAAACTGTTTTTT. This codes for CASRRQGASEKLFF.

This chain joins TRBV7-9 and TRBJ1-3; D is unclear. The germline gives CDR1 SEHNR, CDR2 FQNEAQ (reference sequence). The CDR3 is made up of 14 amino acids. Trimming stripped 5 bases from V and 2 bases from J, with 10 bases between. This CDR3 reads CASSPLQPGNTIYF. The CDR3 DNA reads TGTGCCAGCAGCCCCCTTCAACCTGGAAACACCATATATTTT.

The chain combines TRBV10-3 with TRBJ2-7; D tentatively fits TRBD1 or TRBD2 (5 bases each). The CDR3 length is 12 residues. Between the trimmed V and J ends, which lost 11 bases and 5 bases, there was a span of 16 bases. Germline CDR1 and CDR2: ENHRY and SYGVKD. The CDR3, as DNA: TGTGCCCCCCCCTGCTGGGGGAACGAGCAGTACTTC. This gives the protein CAPPCWGNEQYF.

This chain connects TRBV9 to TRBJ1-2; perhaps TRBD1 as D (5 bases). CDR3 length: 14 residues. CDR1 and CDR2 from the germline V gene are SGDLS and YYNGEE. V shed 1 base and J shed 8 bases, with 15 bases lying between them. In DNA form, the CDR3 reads TGTGCCAGCAGCGTATTGGGGACCTCTTGGGGCTACACCTTC. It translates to CASSVLGTSWGYTF.

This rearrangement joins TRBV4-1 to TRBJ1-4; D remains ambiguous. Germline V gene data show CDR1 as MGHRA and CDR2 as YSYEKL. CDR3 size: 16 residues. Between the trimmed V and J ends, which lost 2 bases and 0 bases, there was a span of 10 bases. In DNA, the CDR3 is TGCGCCAGCAGCCAACGAACCATGACAACTAATGAAAAACTGTTTTTT. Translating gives CASSQRTMTTNEKLFF.

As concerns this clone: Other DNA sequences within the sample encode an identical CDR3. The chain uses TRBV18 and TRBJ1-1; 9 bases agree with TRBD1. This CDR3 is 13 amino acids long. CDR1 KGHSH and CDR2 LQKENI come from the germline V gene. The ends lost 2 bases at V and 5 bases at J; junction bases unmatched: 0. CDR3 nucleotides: TGTGCCAGCTCACCAGGGACAGGGACTGAAGCTTTCTTT. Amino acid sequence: CASSPGTGTEAFF.

The CDR3 region has the DNA TGCAGTGCAACCGAGTACAATGAGCAGTTCTTC. It encodes CSATEYNEQFF. The chain combines TRBV20-1 with TRBJ2-1, with D hard to call. The germline V gene has CDR1 DFQATT and CDR2 SNEGSKA (reference sequence). The length of the CDR3 is 11 residues. Trimming cost V 6 bases and J 4 bases, with 7 bases left between them.

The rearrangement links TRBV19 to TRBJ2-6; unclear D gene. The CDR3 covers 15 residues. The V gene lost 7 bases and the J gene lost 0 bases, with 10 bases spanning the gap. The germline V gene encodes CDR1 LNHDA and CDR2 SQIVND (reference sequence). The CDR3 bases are TGTGCCAGTACTATCACTAACTCTGGGGCCAACGTCCTGACTTTC. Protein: CASTITNSGANVLTF. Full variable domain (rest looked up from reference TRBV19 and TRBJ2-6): DGGITQSPKYLFRKEGQNVTLSCEQNLNHDAMYWYRQDPGQGLRLIYYSQIVNDFQKGDIAEGYSVSREKKESFPLTVTSAQKNPTAFYLCASTITNSGANVLTFGAGSRLTVL.

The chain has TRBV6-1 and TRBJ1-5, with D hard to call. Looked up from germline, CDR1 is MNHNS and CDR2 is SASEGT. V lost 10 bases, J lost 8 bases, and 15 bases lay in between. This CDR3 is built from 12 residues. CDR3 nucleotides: TGTGCCACACAGCCTGGAGCTGAGCCCCAGCATTTT. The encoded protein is CATQPGAEPQHF.

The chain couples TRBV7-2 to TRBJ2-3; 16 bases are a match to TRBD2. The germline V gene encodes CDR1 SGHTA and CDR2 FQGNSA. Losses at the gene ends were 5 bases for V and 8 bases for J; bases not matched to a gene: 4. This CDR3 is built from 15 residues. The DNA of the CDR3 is TGTGCCAGCAGCCTGGGACTAGCGGGGGGGCGTACGCAGTATTTT. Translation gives CASSLGLAGGRTQYF.

The CDR3 DNA reads as TGCGCCAGCAGCACGGGGCCGGCGGGAGCCAGCTCCTACAATGAGCAGTTCTTC. Residues: CASSTGPAGASSYNEQFF. The rearrangement joins TRBV5-1 to TRBJ2-1; TRBD2 matches at 7 bases. J lost 0 bases, V lost 4 bases, and 13 bases had no gene match. CDR3 length equals 18 residues. Germline CDR1 SGHRS, CDR2 YFSETQ.

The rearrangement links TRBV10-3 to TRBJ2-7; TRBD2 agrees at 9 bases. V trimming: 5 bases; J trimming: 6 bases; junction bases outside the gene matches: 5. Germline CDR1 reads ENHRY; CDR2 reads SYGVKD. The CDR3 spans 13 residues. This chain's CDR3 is CAISSGLAPEQYF. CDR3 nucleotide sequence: TGTGCCATCAGTTCGGGACTAGCTCCCGAGCAGTACTTC.

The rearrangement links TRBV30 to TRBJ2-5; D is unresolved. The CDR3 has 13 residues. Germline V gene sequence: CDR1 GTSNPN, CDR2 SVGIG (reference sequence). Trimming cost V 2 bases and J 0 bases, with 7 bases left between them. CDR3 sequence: CAWSSSYQETQYF. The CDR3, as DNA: TGTGCCTGGAGTTCCTCGTACCAAGAGACCCAGTACTTC. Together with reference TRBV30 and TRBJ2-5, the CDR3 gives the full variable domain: SQTIHQWPATLVQPVGSPLSLECTVEGTSNPNLYWYRQAAGRGLQLLFYSVGIGQISSEVPQNLSASRPQDRQFILSSKKLLLSDSGFYLCAWSSSYQETQYFGPGTRLLVL.

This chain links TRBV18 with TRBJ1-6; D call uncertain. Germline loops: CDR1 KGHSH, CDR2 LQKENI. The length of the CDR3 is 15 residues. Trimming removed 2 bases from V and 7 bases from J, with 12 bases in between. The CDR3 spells CASSPFPQDNSPLHF. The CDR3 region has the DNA TGTGCCAGCTCACCATTCCCGCAGGACAATTCACCCCTCCACTTT.

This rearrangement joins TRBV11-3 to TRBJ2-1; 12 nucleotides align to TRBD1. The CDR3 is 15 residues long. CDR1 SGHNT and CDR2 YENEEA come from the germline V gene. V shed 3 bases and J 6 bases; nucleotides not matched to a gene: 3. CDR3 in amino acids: CASSLGQGAFNEQFF. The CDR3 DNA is TGTGCCAGCAGCTTGGGACAGGGGGCTTTCAATGAGCAGTTCTTC.

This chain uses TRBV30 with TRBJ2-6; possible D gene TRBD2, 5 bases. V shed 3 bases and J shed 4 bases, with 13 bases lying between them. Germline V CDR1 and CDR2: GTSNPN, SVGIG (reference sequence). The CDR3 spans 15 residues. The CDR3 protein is CAWRGDRSGANVLTF. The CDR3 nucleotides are TGTGCCTGGAGGGGAGACCGTTCGGGGGCCAACGTCCTGACTTTC.

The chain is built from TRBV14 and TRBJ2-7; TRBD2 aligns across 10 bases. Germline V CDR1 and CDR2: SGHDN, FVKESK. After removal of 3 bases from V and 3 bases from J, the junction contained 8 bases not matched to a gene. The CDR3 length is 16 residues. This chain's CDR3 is CASSHGPAGGLYEQYF. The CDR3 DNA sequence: TGTGCCAGCAGCCATGGGCCAGCGGGGGGGCTCTACGAGCAGTACTTC.

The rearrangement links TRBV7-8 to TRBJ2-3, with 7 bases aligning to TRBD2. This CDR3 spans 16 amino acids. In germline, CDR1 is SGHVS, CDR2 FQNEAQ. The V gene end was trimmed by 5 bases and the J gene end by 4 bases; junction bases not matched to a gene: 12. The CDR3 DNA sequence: TGTGCCAGCAGCCCCCGCCGGGCGGGGGTCGCAGATACGCAGTATTTT. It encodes CASSPRRAGVADTQYF.

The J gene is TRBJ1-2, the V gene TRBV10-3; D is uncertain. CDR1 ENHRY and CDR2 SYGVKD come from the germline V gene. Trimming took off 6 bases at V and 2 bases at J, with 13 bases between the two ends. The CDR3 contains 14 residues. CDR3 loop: CAISSEGPNYGYTF. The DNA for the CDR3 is TGTGCCATCAGCTCGGAGGGCCCCAACTATGGCTACACCTTC.

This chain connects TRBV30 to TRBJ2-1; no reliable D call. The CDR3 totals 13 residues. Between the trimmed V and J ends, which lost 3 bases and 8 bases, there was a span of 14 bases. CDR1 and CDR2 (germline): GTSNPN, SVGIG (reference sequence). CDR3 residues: CAWSLTRGDEQFF. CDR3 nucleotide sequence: TGTGCCTGGAGCTTAACTCGTGGGGATGAGCAGTTCTTC.

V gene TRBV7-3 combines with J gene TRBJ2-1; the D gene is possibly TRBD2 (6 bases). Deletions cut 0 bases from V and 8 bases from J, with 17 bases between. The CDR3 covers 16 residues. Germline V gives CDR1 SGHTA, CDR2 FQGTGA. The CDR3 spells CASSLTVGLGVDEQFF. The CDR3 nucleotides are TGTGCCAGCAGCTTAACTGTGGGACTTGGGGTCGATGAGCAGTTCTTC. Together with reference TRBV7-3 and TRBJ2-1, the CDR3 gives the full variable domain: GAGVSQTPSNKVTEKGKYVELRCDPISGHTALYWYRQSLGQGPEFLIYFQGTGAADDSGLPNDRFFAVRPEGSVSTLKIQRTERGDSAVYLCASSLTVGLGVDEQFFGPGTRLTVL.

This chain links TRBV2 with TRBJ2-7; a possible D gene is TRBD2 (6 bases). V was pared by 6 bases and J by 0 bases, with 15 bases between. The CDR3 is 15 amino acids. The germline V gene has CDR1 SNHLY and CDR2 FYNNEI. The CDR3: CASSSGDLYSYEQYF. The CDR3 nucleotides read TGTGCCAGCAGCTCTGGGGACTTATACTCCTACGAGCAGTACTTC.

CDR3 protein: CASSLGLSSQPQHF. The CDR3 coding sequence is TGTGCCAGCAGCTTGGGGCTCAGCTCTCAGCCCCAGCATTTT. The gene calls are TRBV5-5 and TRBJ1-5; D gene uncertain. Germline lookup yields CDR1 SGHKS and CDR2 YYEKEE (reference sequence). This CDR3 spans 14 amino acids. The V end was cut by 0 bases, the J end by 6 bases, with 10 bases between.

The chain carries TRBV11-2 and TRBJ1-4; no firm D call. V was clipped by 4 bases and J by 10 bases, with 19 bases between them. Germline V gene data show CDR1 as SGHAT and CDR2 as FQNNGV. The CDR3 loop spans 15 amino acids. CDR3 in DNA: TGTGCCAGCAGCTCTGACGCCGGAGCCCTTGGAAAACTGTTTTTT. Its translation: CASSSDAGALGKLFF. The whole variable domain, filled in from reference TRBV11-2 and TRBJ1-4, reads EAGVAQSPRYKIIEKRQSVAFWCNPISGHATLYWYQQILGQGPKLLIQFQNNGVVDDSQLPKDRFSAERLKGVDSTLKIQPAKLEDSAVYLCASSSDAGALGKLFFGSGTQLSVL.

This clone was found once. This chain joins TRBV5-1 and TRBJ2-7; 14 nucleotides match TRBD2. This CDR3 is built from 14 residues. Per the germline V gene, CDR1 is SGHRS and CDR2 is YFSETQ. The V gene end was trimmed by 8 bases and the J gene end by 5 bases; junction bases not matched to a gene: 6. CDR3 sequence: CASSGTSGSHEQYF. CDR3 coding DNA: TGCGCCAGTAGCGGGACTAGCGGGAGCCACGAGCAGTACTTC.

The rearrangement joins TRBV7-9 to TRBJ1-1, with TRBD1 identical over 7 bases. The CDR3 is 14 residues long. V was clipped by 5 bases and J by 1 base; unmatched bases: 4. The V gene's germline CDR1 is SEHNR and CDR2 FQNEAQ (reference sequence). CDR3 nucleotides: TGTGCCAGCAGCCGGCGACAGGGGAACACTGAAGCTTTCTTT. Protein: CASSRRQGNTEAFF.

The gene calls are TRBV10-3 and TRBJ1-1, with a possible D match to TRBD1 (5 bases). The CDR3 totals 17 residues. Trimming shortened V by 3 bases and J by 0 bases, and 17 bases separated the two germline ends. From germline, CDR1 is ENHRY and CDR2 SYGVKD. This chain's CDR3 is CAISESKGANLNTEAFF. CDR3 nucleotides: TGTGCCATCAGTGAATCAAAAGGGGCCAACTTGAACACTGAAGCTTTCTTT.

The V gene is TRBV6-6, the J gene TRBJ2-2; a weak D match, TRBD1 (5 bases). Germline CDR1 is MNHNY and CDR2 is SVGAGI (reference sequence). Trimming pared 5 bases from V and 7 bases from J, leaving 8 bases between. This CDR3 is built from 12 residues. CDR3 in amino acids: CASSLDSGELFF. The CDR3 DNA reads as TGTGCCAGCAGTCTTGACAGCGGGGAGCTGTTTTTT.

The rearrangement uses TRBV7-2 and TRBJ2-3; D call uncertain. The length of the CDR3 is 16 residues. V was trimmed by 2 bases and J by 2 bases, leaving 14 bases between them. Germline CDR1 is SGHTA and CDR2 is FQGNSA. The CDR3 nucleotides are TGTGCCAGCAGCTTAAACGATCGAGCGCTCACAGATACGCAGTATTTT. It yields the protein CASSLNDRALTDTQYF.

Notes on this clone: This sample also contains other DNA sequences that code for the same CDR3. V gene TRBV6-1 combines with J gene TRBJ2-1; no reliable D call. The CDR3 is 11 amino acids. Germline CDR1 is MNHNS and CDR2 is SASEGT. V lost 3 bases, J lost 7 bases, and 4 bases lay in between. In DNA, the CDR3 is TGTGCCAGCAGTGAGCGAAATGAGCAGTTCTTC. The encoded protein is CASSERNEQFF.